This T cell receptor (beta chain) originates from a study of blood T cell repertoires in COVID-19. CDR1 is MNHEY, CDR2 SVGEGT, per germline. Trimming removed 5 bases at V and 5 bases at J, with 12 bases between. This CDR3 spans 14 amino acids. Here immunoSEQ multiplex PCR was the method, and the copy in TCRdb shows in-frame clones only, minus some. This sample carries about 170,000 clones, about 90% of them seen once, and the ten largest clones take approximately 11%. One Seattle source followed patients from active infection through their disease course. The origin of this receptor is a woman aged 55-70 years with COVID-19, enrolled during active disease. The sample consisted of peripheral blood. The chain combines TRBV6-2 or TRBV6-3 with TRBJ2-2, with TRBD1 as a possible D gene (5 bases). This CDR3 reads CASSDPGRTGELFF. The DNA for the CDR3 is TGTGCCAGCAGTGATCCAGGGCGAACCGGGGAGCTGTTTTTT.